This T cell receptor beta chain comes out of a study of Graves' ophthalmopathy and Graves' hyperthyroidism. Study conclusions and caveats: The model predicted ophthalmopathy progression with about 70% sensitivity and around 72% specificity.

RNA transcripts were the source from which TCR beta CDR3 regions were amplified. The workflow started with a first-round RT-PCR run with HTBI primers and then moved on to a second-round multiplex PCR. TCRdb independently ran MiXCR on the multiplex PCR reads; one entry per CDR3 protein. The table lists roughly 50,000 distinct CDR3 sequences, over 45% of them singletons. This clonotype came up many times. Its antigen remains unidentified. Sequencing was performed on peripheral blood. This clonotype was sampled from an adult man with Graves' ophthalmopathy.

CDR3 protein: CASKRLYEDTQYF. The DNA for the CDR3 is TGTGCCAGCAAACGACTCTATGAAGATACGCAGTATTTT. The rearrangement links TRBV27 to TRBJ2-3; D is unresolved. CDR3 length: 13 amino acids. Per the germline V gene, CDR1 is MNHEY and CDR2 is SMNVEV (reference sequence). V lost 7 bases and J lost 5, with 13 bases in between.